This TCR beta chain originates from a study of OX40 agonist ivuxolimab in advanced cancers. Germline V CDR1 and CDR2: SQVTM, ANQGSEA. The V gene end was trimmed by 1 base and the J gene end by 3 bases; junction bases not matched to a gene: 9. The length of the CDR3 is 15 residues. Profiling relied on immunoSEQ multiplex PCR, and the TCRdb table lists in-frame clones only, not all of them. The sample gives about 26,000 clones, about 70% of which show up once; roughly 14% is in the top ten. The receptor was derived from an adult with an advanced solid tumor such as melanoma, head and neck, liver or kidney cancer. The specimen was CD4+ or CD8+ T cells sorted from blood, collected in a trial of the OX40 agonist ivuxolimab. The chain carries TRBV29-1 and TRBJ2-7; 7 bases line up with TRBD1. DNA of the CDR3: TGCAGCGTTGAAGCCGCGAGGGGGCGAGTCTACGAGCAGTACTTC. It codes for CSVEAARGRVYEQYF.